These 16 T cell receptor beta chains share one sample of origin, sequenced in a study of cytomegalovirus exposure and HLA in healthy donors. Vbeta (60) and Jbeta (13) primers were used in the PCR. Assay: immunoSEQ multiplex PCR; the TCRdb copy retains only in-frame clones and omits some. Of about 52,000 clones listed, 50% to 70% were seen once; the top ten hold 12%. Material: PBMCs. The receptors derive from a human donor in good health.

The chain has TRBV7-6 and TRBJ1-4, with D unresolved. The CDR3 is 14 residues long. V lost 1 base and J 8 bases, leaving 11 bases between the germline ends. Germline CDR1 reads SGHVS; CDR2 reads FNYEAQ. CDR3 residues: CASSLGGLAEKLFF. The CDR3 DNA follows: TGTGCCAGCAGCTTAGGTGGGCTTGCCGAAAAACTGTTTTTT.

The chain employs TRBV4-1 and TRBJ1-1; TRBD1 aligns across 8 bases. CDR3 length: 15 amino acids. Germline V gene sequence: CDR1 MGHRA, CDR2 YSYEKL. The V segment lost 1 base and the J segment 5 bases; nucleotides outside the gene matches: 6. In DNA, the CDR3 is TGCGCCAGCAGCCAAGGTTTCAGGGGGCGAACTGAAGCTTTCTTT. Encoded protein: CASSQGFRGRTEAFF.

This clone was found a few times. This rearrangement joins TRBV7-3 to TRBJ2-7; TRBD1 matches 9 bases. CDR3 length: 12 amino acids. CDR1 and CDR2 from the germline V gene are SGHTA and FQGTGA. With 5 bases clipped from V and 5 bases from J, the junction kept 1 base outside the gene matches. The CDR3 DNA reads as TGTGCCAGCAGCGGACAGGGGAACGAGCAGTACTTC. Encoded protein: CASSGQGNEQYF.

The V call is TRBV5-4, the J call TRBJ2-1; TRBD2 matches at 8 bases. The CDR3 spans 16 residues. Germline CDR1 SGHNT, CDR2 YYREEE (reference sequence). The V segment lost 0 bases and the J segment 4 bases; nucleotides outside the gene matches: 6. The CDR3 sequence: CASSLGGGGTYNEQFF. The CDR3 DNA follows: TGTGCCAGCAGCTTGGGAGGCGGGGGGACATACAATGAGCAGTTCTTC.

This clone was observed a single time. The CDR3 DNA reads as TGTGCCAGCGCCGACAGGTGGACCTACGAGCAGTACTTC. It yields the protein CASADRWTYEQYF. V usage is TRBV2 and J usage is TRBJ2-5; D perhaps matches TRBD1 (6 bases). The DNA end is a closer match to TRBJ2-7, so the J assignment may be wrong. Germline V CDR1 and CDR2: SNHLY, FYNNEI. There are 13 residues in the CDR3.

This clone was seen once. Here the CDR3 DNA reads TGTGCCAGCAGTTCTAGCCCCTCCTACTACGAGCAGTACTTC. This translates into CASSSSPSYYEQYF. The V gene is TRBV28, the J gene TRBJ2-7, with D perhaps TRBD2 (5 bases). The CDR3 is 14 amino acids. The germline CDR1 and CDR2 sequences are MDHEN and SYDVKM. V lost 4 bases and J 3 bases, leaving 13 bases between the germline ends.

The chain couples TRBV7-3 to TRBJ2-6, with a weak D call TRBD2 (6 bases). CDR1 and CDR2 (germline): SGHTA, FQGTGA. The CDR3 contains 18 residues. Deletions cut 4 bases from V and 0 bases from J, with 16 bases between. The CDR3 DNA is TGTGCCAGCAGCTCCCCTAGGCGGGGCTACTCTGGGGCCAACGTCCTGACTTTC. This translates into CASSSPRRGYSGANVLTF. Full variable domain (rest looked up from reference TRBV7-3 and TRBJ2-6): GAGVSQTPSNKVTEKGKYVELRCDPISGHTALYWYRQSLGQGPEFLIYFQGTGAADDSGLPNDRFFAVRPEGSVSTLKIQRTERGDSAVYLCASSSPRRGYSGANVLTFGAGSRLTVL.

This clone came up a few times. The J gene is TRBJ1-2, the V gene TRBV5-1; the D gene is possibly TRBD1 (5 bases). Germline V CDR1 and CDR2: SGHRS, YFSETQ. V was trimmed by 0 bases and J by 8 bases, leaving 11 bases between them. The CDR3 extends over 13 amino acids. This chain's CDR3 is CASSLVAGYGYTF. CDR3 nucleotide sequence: TGCGCCAGCAGCTTGGTGGCAGGGTACGGCTACACCTTC.

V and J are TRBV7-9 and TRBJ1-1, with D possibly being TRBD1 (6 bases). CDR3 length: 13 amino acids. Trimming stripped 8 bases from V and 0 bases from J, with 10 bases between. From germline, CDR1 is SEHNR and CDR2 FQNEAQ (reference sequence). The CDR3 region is CASETGMNTEAFF. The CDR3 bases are TGTGCCAGCGAAACAGGGATGAACACTGAAGCTTTCTTT.

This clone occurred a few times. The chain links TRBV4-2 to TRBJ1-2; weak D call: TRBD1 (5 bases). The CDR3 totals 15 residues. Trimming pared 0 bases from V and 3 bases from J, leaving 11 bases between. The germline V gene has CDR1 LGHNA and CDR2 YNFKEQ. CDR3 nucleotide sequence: TGTGCCAGCAGCCAAGAGACCGTCAGGGACTATGGCTACACCTTC. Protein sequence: CASSQETVRDYGYTF.

The CDR3 DNA is TGTGCCAGCAGCGTAGGGGGTTCGGAGGGGTCGGGTTCACCCCTCCACTTT. The encoded protein is CASSVGGSEGSGSPLHF. The V gene is TRBV9, the J gene TRBJ1-6, with D perhaps matching TRBD1 (5 bases). Between the trimmed V and J ends, which lost 0 bases and 9 bases, there was a span of 19 bases. CDR3 length equals 17 residues. Germline V lookup: CDR1 SGDLS, CDR2 YYNGEE.

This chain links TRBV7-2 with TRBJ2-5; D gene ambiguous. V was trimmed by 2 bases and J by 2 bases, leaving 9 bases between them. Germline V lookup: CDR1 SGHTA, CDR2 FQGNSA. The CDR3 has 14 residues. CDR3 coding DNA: TGTGCCAGCAGCTTAAACAGATTACAAGAGACCCAGTACTTC. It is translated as CASSLNRLQETQYF.

DNA of the CDR3: TGTGCCAGCTCACCCATTAGACAGGAAGAGACCCAGTACTTC. Translation: CASSPIRQEETQYF. The rearrangement links TRBV18 to TRBJ2-5; possibly TRBD1 for D (6 bases). Looked up from germline, CDR1 is KGHSH and CDR2 is LQKENI. The V end lost 3 bases, the J end lost 3 bases, and 11 bases lay between the germline ends. The CDR3 loop spans 14 amino acids.

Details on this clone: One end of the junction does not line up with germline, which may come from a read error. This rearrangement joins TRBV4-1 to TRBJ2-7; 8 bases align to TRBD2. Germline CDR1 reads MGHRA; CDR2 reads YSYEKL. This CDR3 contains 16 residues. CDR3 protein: CASSQDAGGMSYGQHF. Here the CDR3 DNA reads TGCGCCAGCAGCCAAGATGCGGGGGGCATGTCCTACGGGCAGCACTTC.

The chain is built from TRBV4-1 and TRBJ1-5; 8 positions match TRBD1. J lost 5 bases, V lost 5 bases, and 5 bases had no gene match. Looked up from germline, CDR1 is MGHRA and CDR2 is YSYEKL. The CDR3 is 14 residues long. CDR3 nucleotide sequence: TGCGCCAGCAGCGGACAGGGCTCCCATCAGCCCCAGCATTTT. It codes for CASSGQGSHQPQHF.

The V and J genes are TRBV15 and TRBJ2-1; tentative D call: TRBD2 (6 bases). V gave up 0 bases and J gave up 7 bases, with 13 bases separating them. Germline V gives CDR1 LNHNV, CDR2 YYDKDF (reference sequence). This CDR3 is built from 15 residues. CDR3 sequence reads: CATSRDEAGRNEQFF. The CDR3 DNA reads TGTGCCACCAGCAGAGATGAAGCAGGGAGGAATGAGCAGTTCTTC. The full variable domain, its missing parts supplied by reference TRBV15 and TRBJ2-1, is DAMVIQNPRYQVTQFGKPVTLSCSQTLNHNVMYWYQQKSSQAPKLLFHYYDKDFNNEADTPDNFQSRRPNTSFCFLDIRSPGLGDTAMYLCATSRDEAGRNEQFFGPGTRLTVL.